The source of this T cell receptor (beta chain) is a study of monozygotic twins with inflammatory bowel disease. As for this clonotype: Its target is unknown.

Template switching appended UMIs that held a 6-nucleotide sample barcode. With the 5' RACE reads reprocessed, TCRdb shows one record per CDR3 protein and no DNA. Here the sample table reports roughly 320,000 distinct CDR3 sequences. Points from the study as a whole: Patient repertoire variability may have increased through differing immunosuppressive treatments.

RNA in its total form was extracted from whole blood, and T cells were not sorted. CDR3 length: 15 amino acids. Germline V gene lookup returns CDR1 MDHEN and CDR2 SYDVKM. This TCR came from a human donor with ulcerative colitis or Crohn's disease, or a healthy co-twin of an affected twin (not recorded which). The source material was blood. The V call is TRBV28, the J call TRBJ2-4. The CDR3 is CASASAGLAKNIQYF.